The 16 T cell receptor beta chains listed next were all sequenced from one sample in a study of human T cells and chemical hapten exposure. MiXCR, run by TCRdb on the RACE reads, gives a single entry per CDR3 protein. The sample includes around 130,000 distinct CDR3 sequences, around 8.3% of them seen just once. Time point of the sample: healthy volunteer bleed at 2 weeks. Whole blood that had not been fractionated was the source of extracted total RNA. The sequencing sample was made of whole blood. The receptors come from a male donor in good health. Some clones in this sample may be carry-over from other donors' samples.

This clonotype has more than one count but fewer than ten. The CDR3 here is CSVVTSGTEQFF. As DNA, the CDR3 is TGCAGCGTTGTAACTAGCGGGACTGAGCAGTTCTTC. The rearrangement joins TRBV29-1 to TRBJ2-1; 10 bases fit TRBD2. CDR1 SQVTM and CDR2 ANQGSEA come from the germline V gene. The CDR3 contains 12 residues. V lost 4 bases, J lost 9 bases, and 3 bases stayed unmatched.

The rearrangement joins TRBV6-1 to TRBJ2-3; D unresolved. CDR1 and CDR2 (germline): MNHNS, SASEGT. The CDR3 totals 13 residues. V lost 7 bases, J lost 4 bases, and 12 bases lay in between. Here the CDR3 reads CASTKYSSDTQYF. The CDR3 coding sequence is TGTGCCAGCACGAAATACAGCTCAGATACGCAGTATTTT.

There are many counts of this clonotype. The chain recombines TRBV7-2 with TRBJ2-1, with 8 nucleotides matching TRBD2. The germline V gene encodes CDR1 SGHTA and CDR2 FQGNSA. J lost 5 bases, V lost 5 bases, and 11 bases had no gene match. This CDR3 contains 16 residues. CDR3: CASSKPGLDVDNEQFF. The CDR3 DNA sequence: TGTGCCAGCAGCAAACCGGGACTAGACGTCGACAATGAGCAGTTCTTC.

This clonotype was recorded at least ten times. The CDR3 region is CASSARTEQGPQHF. CDR3 coding DNA: TGTGCCAGCAGCGCTAGGACGGAGCAGGGGCCCCAGCATTTT. The gene calls are TRBV9 and TRBJ1-5; maybe TRBD1 (5 bases). The CDR3 is 14 residues long. V shed 3 bases and J shed 9 bases, with 16 bases lying between them. Germline values: CDR1 SGDLS, CDR2 YYNGEE. Together with reference TRBV9 and TRBJ1-5, the CDR3 gives the full variable domain: DSGVTQTPKHLITATGQRVTLRCSPRSGDLSVYWYQQSLDQGLQFLIQYYNGEERAKGNILERFSAQQFPDLHSELNLSSLELGDSALYFCASSARTEQGPQHFGDGTRLSIL.

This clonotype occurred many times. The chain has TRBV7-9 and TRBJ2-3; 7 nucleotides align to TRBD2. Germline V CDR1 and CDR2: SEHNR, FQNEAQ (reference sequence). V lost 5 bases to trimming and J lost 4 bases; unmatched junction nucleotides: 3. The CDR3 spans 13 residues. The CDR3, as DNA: TGTGCCAGCAGCGCCGGGGGGTCAGATACGCAGTATTTT. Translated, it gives CASSAGGSDTQYF.

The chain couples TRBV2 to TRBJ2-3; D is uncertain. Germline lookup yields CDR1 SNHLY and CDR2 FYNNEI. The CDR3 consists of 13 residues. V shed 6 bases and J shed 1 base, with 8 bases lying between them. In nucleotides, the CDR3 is TGTGCCAGCAGATCAAGAGGCACAGATACGCAGTATTTT. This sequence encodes CASRSRGTDTQYF. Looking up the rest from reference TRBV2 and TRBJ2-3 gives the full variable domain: EPEVTQTPSHQVTQMGQEVILRCVPISNHLYFYWYRQILGQKVEFLVSFYNNEISEKSEIFDDQFSVERPDGSNFTLKIRSTKLEDSAMYFCASRSRGTDTQYFGPGTRLTVL.

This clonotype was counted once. CDR3 in amino acids: CASSFGTQETQYF. The CDR3 DNA follows: TGTGCCAGCAGTTTCGGGACACAAGAGACCCAGTACTTC. The chain carries TRBV25-1 and TRBJ2-5, with D possibly matching TRBD1 (6 bases). The CDR3 runs 13 residues. Germline loops: CDR1 MGHDK, CDR2 SYGVNS. Trimming removed 5 bases at V and 2 bases at J, with 9 bases between.

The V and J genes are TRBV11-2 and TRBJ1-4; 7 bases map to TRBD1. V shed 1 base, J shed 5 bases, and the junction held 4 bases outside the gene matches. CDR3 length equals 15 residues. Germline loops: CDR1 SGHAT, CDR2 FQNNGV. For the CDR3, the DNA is TGTGCCAGCAGCTTAGTTCAGGGGGAGAATGAAAAACTGTTTTTT. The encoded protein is CASSLVQGENEKLFF.

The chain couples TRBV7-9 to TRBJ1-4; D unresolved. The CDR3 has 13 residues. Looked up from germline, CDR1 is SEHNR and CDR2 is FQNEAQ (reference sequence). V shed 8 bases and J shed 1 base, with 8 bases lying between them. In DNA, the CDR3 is TGTGCCAGCCGCCTTCGAACTAATGAAAAACTGTTTTTT. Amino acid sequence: CASRLRTNEKLFF.

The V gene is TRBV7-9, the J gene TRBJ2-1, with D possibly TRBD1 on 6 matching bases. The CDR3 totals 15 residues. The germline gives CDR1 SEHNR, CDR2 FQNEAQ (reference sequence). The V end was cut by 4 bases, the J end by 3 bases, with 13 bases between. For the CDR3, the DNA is TGTGCCAGCAGCTCGGGGTCAGGGGACTACAATGAGCAGTTCTTC. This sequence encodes CASSSGSGDYNEQFF.

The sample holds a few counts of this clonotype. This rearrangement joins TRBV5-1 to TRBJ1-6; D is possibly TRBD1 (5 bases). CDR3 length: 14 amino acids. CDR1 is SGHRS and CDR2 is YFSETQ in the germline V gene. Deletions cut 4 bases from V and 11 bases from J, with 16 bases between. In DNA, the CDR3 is TGCGCCAGCAGCGGGGCACGGAACACGACACCCCTCCACTTT. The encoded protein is CASSGARNTTPLHF.

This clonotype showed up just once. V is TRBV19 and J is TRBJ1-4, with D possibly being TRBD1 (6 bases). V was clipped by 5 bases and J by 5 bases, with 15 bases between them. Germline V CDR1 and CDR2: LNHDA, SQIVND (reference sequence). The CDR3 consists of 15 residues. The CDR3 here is CASSVRDTPNEKLFF. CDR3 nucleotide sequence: TGTGCCAGTAGTGTAAGGGACACCCCAAATGAAAAACTGTTTTTT.

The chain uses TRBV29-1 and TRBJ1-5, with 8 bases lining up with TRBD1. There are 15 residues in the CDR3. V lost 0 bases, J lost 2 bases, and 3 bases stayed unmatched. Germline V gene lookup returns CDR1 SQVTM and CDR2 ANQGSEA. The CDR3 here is CSVEEPGGGNQPQHF. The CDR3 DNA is TGCAGCGTTGAAGAGCCAGGGGGCGGCAATCAGCCCCAGCATTTT.

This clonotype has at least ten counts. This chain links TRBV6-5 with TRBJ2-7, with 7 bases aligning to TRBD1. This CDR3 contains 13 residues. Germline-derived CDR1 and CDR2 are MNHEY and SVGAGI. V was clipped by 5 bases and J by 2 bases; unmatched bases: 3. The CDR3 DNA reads TGTGCCAGCAGTATAGACAGGGCCTACGAGCAGTACTTC. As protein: CASSIDRAYEQYF.

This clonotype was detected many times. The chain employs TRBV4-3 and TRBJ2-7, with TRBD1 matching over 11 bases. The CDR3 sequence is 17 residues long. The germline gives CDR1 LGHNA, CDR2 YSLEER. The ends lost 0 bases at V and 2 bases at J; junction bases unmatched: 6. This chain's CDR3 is CASSQDRTGQGAYEQYF. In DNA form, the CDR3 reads TGCGCCAGCAGCCAAGATCGGACGGGACAGGGGGCCTACGAGCAGTACTTC.

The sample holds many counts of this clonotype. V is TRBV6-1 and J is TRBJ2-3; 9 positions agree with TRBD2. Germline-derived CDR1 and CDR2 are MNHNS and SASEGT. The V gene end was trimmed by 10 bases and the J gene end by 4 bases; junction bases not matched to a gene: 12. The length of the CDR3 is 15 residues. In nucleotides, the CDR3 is TGTGCCACGAGGACGGCGGGAGGGTGGCCAGATACGCAGTATTTT. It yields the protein CATRTAGGWPDTQYF.